A selection of T cell receptor beta chains follows, all from one sample in a study of T cell responses to AZD1222 COVID-19 vaccine. The data were produced by immunoSEQ multiplex PCR, yet TCRdb's version contains in-frame clones alone and is incomplete. The sample has 89,000 or so clones; around 90% are singletons. The source material was peripheral blood, sampled 28 days after the second AZD1222 dose. These receptors were obtained from an adult who received the AZD1222 COVID-19 vaccine. Both conserved end residues are part of each CDR3. A D gene is named only where the DNA matches it firmly. Size is omitted from some rows. Given values are once, few, many or a class for expanded clones.

J: TRBJ1-4; V: TRBV28; size: -; D: -; DNA: TGTGCCAGCAGTTTACCTGGGTGGACAGCGTTTAATGAAAAACTGTTTTTT; CDR3: CASSLPGWTAFNEKLFF
J: TRBJ2-7; V: TRBV9; size: -; D: -; DNA: TGTGCCAGCAGCGTAGTCGGACGGGACTACGAGCAGTACTTC; CDR3: CASSVVGRDYEQYF
J: TRBJ2-3; V: TRBV7-8; size: once; D: -; DNA: TGTGCCAGCAGCCCCGGGCGCACAGATACGCAGTATTTT; CDR3: CASSPGRTDTQYF
J: TRBJ1-5; V: TRBV20-1; size: -; D: -; DNA: TGCAGTGCTAGTAGGAAAAATCAGCCCCAGCATTTT; CDR3: CSASRKNQPQHF
J: TRBJ2-1; V: TRBV5-1; size: -; D: TRBD2; DNA: TGCGCCAGCAGAGGTCTAGCGGGATTGTACAATGAGCAGTTCTTC; CDR3: CASRGLAGLYNEQFF
J: TRBJ2-5; V: TRBV2; size: once; D: TRBD2; DNA: TGTGCCAGCAGTGAGGGGCCCCAGCGGCTAGCGGAGCCCCAAGAGACCCAGTACTTC; CDR3: CASSEGPQRLAEPQETQYF
J: TRBJ2-7; V: TRBV19; size: -; D: TRBD2; DNA: TGTGCCACCCGGGGGGTAGCGGCATCTTCCTACGAGCAGTACTTC; CDR3: CATRGVAASSYEQYF
J: TRBJ1-4; V: TRBV19; size: -; D: -; DNA: TGTGCCAGTAGTATCACTTGGGGGAATGAAAAACTGTTTTTT; CDR3: CASSITWGNEKLFF
J: TRBJ2-2; V: TRBV3-1/TRBV3-2; size: -; D: -; DNA: TGTGCCAGCAGCCAAAAAGGACAGAACACCGGGGAGCTGTTTTTT; CDR3: CASSQKGQNTGELFF
J: TRBJ2-2; V: TRBV15; size: -; D: -; DNA: TGTGCCACCAGCCCGTGGGCGGTAGGCGCCGGGGAGCTGTTTTTT; CDR3: CATSPWAVGAGELFF
J: TRBJ1-6; V: TRBV6-5; size: -; D: -; DNA: TGTGCCACCAGCCGATCAGGTCATTCACCCCTCCACTTT; CDR3: CATSRSGHSPLHF
J: TRBJ1-1; V: TRBV21-1; size: -; D: -; DNA: TGTGCCAGCAGCAAAGCAAAGGACAGGGAACATGAAGACACTGAAGCTTTCTTT; CDR3: CASSKAKDREHEDTEAFF
J: TRBJ2-7; V: TRBV3-1/TRBV3-2; size: -; D: -; DNA: TGTGCCAGCAGACAGGGCCTCTCCTACGAGCAGTACTTC; CDR3: CASRQGLSYEQYF
J: TRBJ1-5; V: TRBV6-6; size: -; D: -; DNA: TGTGCCAGCAGACGGGACCCCCATCCGCCCCAGCATTTT; CDR3: CASRRDPHPPQHF
J: TRBJ2-2; V: TRBV19; size: -; D: -; DNA: TGTGCCAGTAGTATTCACCGGGACTCCTCGAACACCGGGGAGCTGTTTTTT; CDR3: CASSIHRDSSNTGELFF
J: TRBJ2-7; V: TRBV6-5; size: -; D: TRBD1; DNA: TGTGCCAGCAGGGACAGGGTTTTCTCCTACGAGCAGTACTTC; CDR3: CASRDRVFSYEQYF
J: TRBJ1-2; V: TRBV5-4; size: -; D: -; DNA: TGTGCCAGCAGCTTGGGGGCTTGGGACAAGGAGGGCAATGGCTACACCTTC; CDR3: CASSLGAWDKEGNGYTF
J: TRBJ2-2; V: TRBV10-3; size: -; D: -; DNA: TGTGCCATCAGTGCCCGACGGGAGTTCACCGGGGAGCTGTTTTTT; CDR3: CAISARREFTGELFF
J: TRBJ1-6; V: TRBV9; size: -; D: -; DNA: TGTGCCAGCAGCGGCTCGGGACTATTCAGCTCCTATAATTCACCCCTCCACTTT; CDR3: CASSGSGLFSSYNSPLHF
J: TRBJ1-1; V: TRBV20-1; size: -; D: -; DNA: TGCAGTGCTAGTAGGGTGAGGTGGACGAACACTGAAGCTTTCTTT; CDR3: CSASRVRWTNTEAFF
J: TRBJ2-5; V: TRBV28; size: -; D: TRBD2; DNA: TGTGCCAGCAGCCCCGGGAGGGAGACCCAGTACTTC; CDR3: CASSPGRETQYF
J: TRBJ1-1; V: TRBV28; size: -; D: -; DNA: TGTGCCAGCAGTTTACTGCGTGGGGGCACTGAAGCTTTCTTT; CDR3: CASSLLRGGTEAFF
J: TRBJ1-2; V: TRBV12-2; size: -; D: -; DNA: TGTGCAAGTCGCTTAATCGGGAGTTCTTCAGGCTATGGCTACACCTTC; CDR3: CASRLIGSSSGYGYTF
J: TRBJ1-3; V: TRBV9; size: -; D: -; DNA: TGTGCCAGCAGCCGGGGAGGGCCGATTGGAAACACCATATATTTT; CDR3: CASSRGGPIGNTIYF
J: TRBJ2-7; V: TRBV28; size: -; D: -; DNA: TGTGCCAGCAGTTTTTCGACGGAGCAGTACTTC; CDR3: CASSFSTEQYF
J: TRBJ2-6; V: TRBV27; size: -; D: -; DNA: TGTGCCAGCAGTCAGCACTCTGGGGCCAACGTCCTGACTTTC; CDR3: CASSQHSGANVLTF
J: TRBJ1-6; V: TRBV21-1; size: -; D: -; DNA: TGTGCCAGCAGCAAAGCGCCCGGGACAGGACTACTCTATAATTCACCCCTCCACTTT; CDR3: CASSKAPGTGLLYNSPLHF